Listed below are T cell receptor beta chains from one sample, sequenced in a study of OX40 agonist ivuxolimab in advanced cancers. This table comes from immunoSEQ multiplex PCR, and its TCRdb copy is limited to in-frame clones, with some not included. The profile shows 49,000 or so clones, around 92% of them singletons. The source material was CD4+ or CD8+ T cells sorted from blood, sampled in a trial of the OX40 agonist ivuxolimab. Every receptor here comes from an adult with an advanced solid tumor such as melanoma, head and neck, liver or kidney cancer. Both conserved end residues are part of each CDR3. A D gene is named only where the DNA matches it firmly. A row's size may be missing; if present it is once, few, many or a size class.

j_call clone_size d_call v_call cdr3_nt cdr3_aa
TRBJ1-1 many TRBD1 TRBV13 TGTGCCAGCAGCTTAGGCGACAGGGGGGAAGCTTTCTTT CASSLGDRGEAFF
TRBJ2-1 . . TRBV9 TGTGCCAGCAGCGCAGACAGCAATGAGCAGTTCTTC CASSADSNEQFF
TRBJ2-4 once TRBD2 TRBV5-1 TGCGCCAGCAGCTTTGGACTAGCGGGGGACATTCAGTACTTC CASSFGLAGDIQYF
TRBJ2-7 . . TRBV27 TGTGCCAGCAGTCTTGGGCAGAGCTCCTACGAGCAGTACTTC CASSLGQSSYEQYF
TRBJ2-1 . . TRBV2 TGTGCCACCTCGGGGCAGGGTGGTGATGAGCAGTTCTTC CATSGQGGDEQFF
TRBJ2-7 . . TRBV6-5 TGTGCCAGCAGTTACTCTACAGGGCCCTACGAGCAGTACTTC CASSYSTGPYEQYF
TRBJ1-6 . . TRBV14 TGTGCCAGCAGCCAAGTAGGTCAGGGGAGGTCACCCCTCCACTTT CASSQVGQGRSPLHF
TRBJ2-5 . . TRBV4-3 TGCGCCAGCAGCCGAGGGACTGGTACTCAAGAGACCCAGTACTTC CASSRGTGTQETQYF
TRBJ2-7 . . TRBV11-3 TGTGCCAGCAGCTTTGCTCTAGCTGTCGAGCAGTACTTC CASSFALAVEQYF
TRBJ2-2 . . TRBV9 TGTGCCAGCAGCGTATCCGGGGAGCTGTTTTTT CASSVSGELFF
TRBJ2-7 once . TRBV14 TGTGCCAGCAGCCTGAGGGTGGAATCCTACGAGCAGTACTTC CASSLRVESYEQYF
TRBJ2-1 once . TRBV9 TGTGCCAGCAACCCCAGGCCATCCTACAATGAGCAGTTCTTC CASNPRPSYNEQFF
TRBJ2-5 few TRBD2 TRBV7-9 TGTGCCAGCAGCAAGAGACTAGCGGGGGGGAGGAACCAAGAGACCCAGTACTTC CASSKRLAGGRNQETQYF
TRBJ1-2 . . TRBV11-1 TGTGCCAGCAGCTTAGGGGCAGGCGACTATGGCTACACCTTC CASSLGAGDYGYTF
TRBJ1-1 . . TRBV13 TGTGCCAGCAGCTTACAGAACACTGAAGCTTTCTTT CASSLQNTEAFF
TRBJ1-5 . . TRBV21-1 TGTGCCAGCAGCAAAGCAGGGCAGGGCGGGTCTCACAGACAGCCCCAGCATTTT CASSKAGQGGSHRQPQHF
TRBJ1-1 . TRBD1 TRBV28 TGTGCCAGCAGTTTCAGACAGGGGCGGATCAAGACTGAAGCTTTCTTT CASSFRQGRIKTEAFF
TRBJ2-2 . TRBD2 TRBV7-9 TGTGCCAGCAGCTCCCTCGGACTAGCTTCCGGGGAGCTGTTTTTT CASSSLGLASGELFF
TRBJ1-5 . TRBD1 TRBV6-1 TGTGCCAGCAGTGAGGAGGACAGGGGAAGCAATCAGCCCCAGCATTTT CASSEEDRGSNQPQHF
TRBJ1-1 . . TRBV7-9 TGTGCCAGCAGCCAAACCAAGCGGAACACTGAAGCTTTCTTT CASSQTKRNTEAFF
TRBJ2-7 . . TRBV4-1 TGCGCCAGCAGCCAAGTACTGACGGATTACGAGCAGTACTTC CASSQVLTDYEQYF
TRBJ2-1 few . TRBV21-1 TGTGCCAGCACCCCGGACAGGGGGACAGGTGAGCAGTTCTTC CASTPDRGTGEQFF
TRBJ2-7 . TRBD1 TRBV27 TGTGCCAGCAGCCGGGACAGGGGGCACTACGAGCAGTACTTC CASSRDRGHYEQYF
TRBJ1-4 . . TRBV7-9 TGTGCCAGCAGCGTCCCGGCAGGCGGTTATAATGAAAAACTGTTTTTT CASSVPAGGYNEKLFF
TRBJ2-7 once . TRBV7-3 TGTGCCAGCAGCCCTAACGGTGGCCGCAGCTCCTACGAGCAGTACTTC CASSPNGGRSSYEQYF
TRBJ2-6 . . TRBV6-5 TGTGCCAGCAGTTTCTTCTCTGGGGCCAACGTCCTGACTTTC CASSFFSGANVLTF
TRBJ2-7 . TRBD1 TRBV2 TGTGCCAGCAGTGAAGTGGGAGGACAGGGCTACGAGCAGTACTTC CASSEVGGQGYEQYF
TRBJ2-7 . . TRBV4-2 TGTGCCAGCAGCCACGGGGAGTACGAGCAGTACTTC CASSHGEYEQYF
TRBJ1-1 . . TRBV30 TGTGCCTGGAGCCACCCGGGACACCCGTTAGCTTTCTTT CAWSHPGHPLAFF
TRBJ2-7 . TRBD2 TRBV9 TGTGCCAGCAGCACCGTCAGCGGGAGGGCCGCCGAGCAGTACTTC CASSTVSGRAAEQYF
TRBJ2-7 . . TRBV2 TGTGCCAGCAGACAAAGCTTACTAGAACTCTACGAGCAGTACTTC CASRQSLLELYEQYF